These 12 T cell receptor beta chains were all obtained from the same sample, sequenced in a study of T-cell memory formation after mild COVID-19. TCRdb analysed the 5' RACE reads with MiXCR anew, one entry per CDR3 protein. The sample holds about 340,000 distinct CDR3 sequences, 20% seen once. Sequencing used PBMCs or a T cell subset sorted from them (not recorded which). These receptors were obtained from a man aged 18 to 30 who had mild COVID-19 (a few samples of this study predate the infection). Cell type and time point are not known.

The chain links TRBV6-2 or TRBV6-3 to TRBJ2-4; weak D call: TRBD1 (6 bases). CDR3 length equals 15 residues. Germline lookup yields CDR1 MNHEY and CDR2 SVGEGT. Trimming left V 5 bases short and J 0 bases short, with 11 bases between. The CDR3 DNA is TGTGCCAGCAGTCAATCAGGGGTAGCCAAAAACATTCAGTACTTC. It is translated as CASSQSGVAKNIQYF.

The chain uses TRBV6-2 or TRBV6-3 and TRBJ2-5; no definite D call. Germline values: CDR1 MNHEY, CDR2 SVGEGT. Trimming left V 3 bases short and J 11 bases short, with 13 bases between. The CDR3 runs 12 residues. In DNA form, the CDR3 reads TGTGCCAGCAGTTATAGTTCACGTTCGCAGTACTTC. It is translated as CASSYSSRSQYF.

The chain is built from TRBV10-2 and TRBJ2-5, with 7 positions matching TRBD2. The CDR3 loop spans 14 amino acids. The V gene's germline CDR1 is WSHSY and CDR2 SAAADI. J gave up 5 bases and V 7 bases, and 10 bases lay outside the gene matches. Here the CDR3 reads CASIPQAGEETQYF. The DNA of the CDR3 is TGCGCCAGCATCCCGCAGGCGGGGGAGGAGACCCAGTACTTC.

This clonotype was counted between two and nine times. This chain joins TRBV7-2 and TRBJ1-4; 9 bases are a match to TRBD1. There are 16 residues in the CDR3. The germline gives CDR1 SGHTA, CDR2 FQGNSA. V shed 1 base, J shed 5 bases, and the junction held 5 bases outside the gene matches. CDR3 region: CASSLVWGTGNEKLFF. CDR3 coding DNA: TGTGCCAGCAGCTTAGTTTGGGGGACAGGGAATGAAAAACTGTTTTTT.

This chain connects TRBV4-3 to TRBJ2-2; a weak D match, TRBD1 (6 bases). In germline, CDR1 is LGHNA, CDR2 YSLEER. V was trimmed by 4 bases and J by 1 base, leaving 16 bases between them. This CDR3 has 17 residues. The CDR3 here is CASSRQGFGLNTGELFF. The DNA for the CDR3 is TGCGCCAGCAGCCGCCAGGGGTTCGGCCTGAACACCGGGGAGCTGTTTTTT.

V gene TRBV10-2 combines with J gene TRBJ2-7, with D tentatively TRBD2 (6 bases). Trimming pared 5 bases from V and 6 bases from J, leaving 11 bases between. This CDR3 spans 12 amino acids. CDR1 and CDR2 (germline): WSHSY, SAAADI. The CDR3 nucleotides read TGCGCCAGCAGTCGGGGGTGGGTCGAGCAGTACGTC. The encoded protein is CASSRGWVEQYV.

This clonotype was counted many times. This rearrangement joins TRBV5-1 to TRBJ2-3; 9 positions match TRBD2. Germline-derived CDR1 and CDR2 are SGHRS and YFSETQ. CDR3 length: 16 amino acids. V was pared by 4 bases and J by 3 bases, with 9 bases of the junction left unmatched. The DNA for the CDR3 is TGCGCCAGCAGCACCTCCTTAGCGGGGGTAACAGATACGCAGTATTTT. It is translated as CASSTSLAGVTDTQYF.

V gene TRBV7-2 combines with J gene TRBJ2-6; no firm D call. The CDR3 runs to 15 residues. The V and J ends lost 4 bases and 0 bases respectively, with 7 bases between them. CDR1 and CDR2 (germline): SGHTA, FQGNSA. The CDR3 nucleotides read TGTGCCAGCAGCTCCACGGACTCTGGGGCCAACGTCCTGACTTTC. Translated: CASSSTDSGANVLTF. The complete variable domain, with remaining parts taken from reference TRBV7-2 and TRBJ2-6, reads GAGVSQSPSNKVTEKGKDVELRCDPISGHTALYWYRQSLGQGLEFLIYFQGNSAPDKSGLPSDRFSAERTGGSVSTLTIQRTQQEDSAVYLCASSSTDSGANVLTFGAGSRLTVL.

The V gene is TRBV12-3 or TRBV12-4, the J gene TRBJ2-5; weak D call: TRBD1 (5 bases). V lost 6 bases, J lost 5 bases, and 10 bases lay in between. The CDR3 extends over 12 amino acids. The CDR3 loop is CASRGSGETQYF. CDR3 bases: TGTGCCAGCAGGGGATCAGGGGAGACCCAGTACTTC.

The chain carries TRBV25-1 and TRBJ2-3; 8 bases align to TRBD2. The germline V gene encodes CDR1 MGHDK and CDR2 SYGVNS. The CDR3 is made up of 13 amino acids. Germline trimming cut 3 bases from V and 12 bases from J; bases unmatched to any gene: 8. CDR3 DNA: TGTGCCAGCAGTGATGGTAGCGGGGATATTCAGTATTTT. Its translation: CASSDGSGDIQYF.

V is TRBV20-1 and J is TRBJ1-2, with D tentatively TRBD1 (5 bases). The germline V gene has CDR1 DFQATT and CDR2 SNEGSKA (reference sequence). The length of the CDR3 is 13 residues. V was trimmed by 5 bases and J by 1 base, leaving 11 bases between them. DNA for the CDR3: TGCAGTGCTGGGGGGACGGATAACTATGGCTACACCTTC. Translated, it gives CSAGGTDNYGYTF.

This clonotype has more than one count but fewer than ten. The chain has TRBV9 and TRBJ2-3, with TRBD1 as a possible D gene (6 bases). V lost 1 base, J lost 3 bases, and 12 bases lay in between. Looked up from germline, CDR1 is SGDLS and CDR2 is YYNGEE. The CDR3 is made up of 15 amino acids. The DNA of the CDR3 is TGTGCCAGCAGCGTACAGGGGTGGGGGACAGATACGCAGTATTTT. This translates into CASSVQGWGTDTQYF.